The sequence of this T cell receptor (beta chain) was determined in a study of blood T cell repertoires in COVID-19. The authors' processing: Estimation of nucleated cell counts relied on the amplification of reference gene primers. Profiled with immunoSEQ multiplex PCR; TCRdb holds only in-frame clones, not every one. V, J and clone size are those of that table, while D and trimming were read from the DNA. The repertoire has about 190,000 clones, roughly 80% of them found once; the top ten carry around 21%. The CDR3 length is 14 residues. The V and J genes are TRBV12-2 and TRBJ1-4; the table's D call, TRBD1, has no DNA check behind it. TRBV12-2 is a pseudogene. The material sequenced was peripheral blood. The TCR comes from a human donor in a cohort sampled during active COVID-19. Here the CDR3 reads CAAGTVATNEKLFF. CDR3 in DNA: TGTGCGGCGGGGACAGTTGCAACTAATGAAAAACTGTTTTTT.